The entry that follows covers one T cell receptor (beta chain) sequence. The data derive from a study of blood T cell repertoires in COVID-19. Study overall: COVID-19 samples from acute and convalescent phases originated in the United States, Italy and Spain. T cells, B-cell-depleted T cells, or PBMCs provided the cDNA or gDNA that served as material.

The repertoire was sequenced with immunoSEQ multiplex PCR; TCRdb's copy has only in-frame clones and lacks some. This sample has over 65,000 clones, with roughly 90% found just once. V gave up 2 bases and J gave up 5 bases, with 15 bases separating them. Per the germline V gene, CDR1 is LNHDA and CDR2 is SQIVND (reference sequence). The CDR3 covers 15 residues. This clonotype was sampled from a human donor in a cohort sampled during active COVID-19. The material sequenced was peripheral blood. V and J are TRBV19 and TRBJ1-1; no firm D call. CDR3 in DNA: TGTGCCAGTAGTATACGGGGTGCCCCAACAACTGAAGCTTTCTTT. Encoded protein: CASSIRGAPTTEAFF.